Listed here are 9 T cell receptor beta chains from one sample, sequenced in a study of blood T cell repertoires in COVID-19. Profiled with immunoSEQ multiplex PCR; TCRdb holds only in-frame clones, not every one. The sample includes 70,000 to 95,000 clones, approximately 80% of them seen just once. The sequencing input was peripheral blood. These receptors came from a human donor in a cohort sampled during active COVID-19.

This clone has more than one count but fewer than ten. The chain links TRBV7-2 to TRBJ2-7; 7 positions agree with TRBD1. Germline trimming cut 10 bases from V and 0 bases from J; bases unmatched to any gene: 6. Germline V gives CDR1 SGHTA, CDR2 FQGNSA. The length of the CDR3 is 13 residues. Here the CDR3 reads CATRGSSSYEQYF. CDR3 DNA: TGTGCCACCAGGGGGAGTAGCTCCTACGAGCAGTACTTC.

The V and J genes are TRBV6-6 and TRBJ1-1; possibly TRBD1 for D (5 bases). Germline CDR1 reads MNHNY; CDR2 reads SVGAGI (reference sequence). V was trimmed by 7 bases and J by 1 base, leaving 13 bases between them. CDR3 size: 14 residues. Written as DNA, the CDR3 is TGTGCCAGCATTATCGGGGGAGGGAACACTGAAGCTTTCTTT. It specifies CASIIGGGNTEAFF.

The J gene is TRBJ1-2, the V gene TRBV30; D is uncertain. Germline lookup yields CDR1 GTSNPN and CDR2 SVGIG (reference sequence). The V gene lost 0 bases and the J gene lost 8 bases, with 22 bases spanning the gap. This CDR3 comprises 16 residues. CDR3 bases: TGTGCCTGGAGTGTACTTTCCCCAGGCGGGGTTTTCGGCTACACCTTC. This encodes CAWSVLSPGGVFGYTF.

This clone was seen a handful of times. This rearrangement joins TRBV7-2 to TRBJ2-3; TRBD1 is a possible D gene (6 bases). The CDR3 sequence is 15 residues long. V dropped 5 bases and J dropped 2 bases, with 14 bases sitting between them. CDR1 is SGHTA, CDR2 FQGNSA, per germline. The CDR3 spells CASSDARGTTDTQYF. In DNA, the CDR3 is TGTGCCAGCAGCGACGCCAGGGGAACCACAGATACGCAGTATTTT.

This clone was detected once. V usage is TRBV21-1 and J usage is TRBJ2-7; no check of the table's D call, TRBD1, against the DNA was made. TRBV21-1 is reported as a pseudogene. This CDR3 is built from 17 residues. In DNA, the CDR3 is TGTGCCAGCAGCAAATGGATTGGGGACAGGGGTACCTACGAGCAGTACTTC. Translating it yields CASSKWIGDRGTYEQYF.

The genes are TRBV5-1 and TRBJ2-3; TRBD2 is a possible D gene (5 bases). This CDR3 is built from 14 residues. Per germline, CDR1 SGHRS and CDR2 YFSETQ. The V and J ends lost 4 bases and 4 bases respectively, with 13 bases between them. The CDR3 sequence: CASSDSSGSDTQYF. The CDR3 DNA reads as TGCGCCAGCAGCGACTCCTCGGGGTCAGATACGCAGTATTTT.

The J gene is TRBJ1-1, the V gene TRBV19; D not certain. This CDR3 spans 16 amino acids. In germline, CDR1 is LNHDA, CDR2 SQIVND (reference sequence). Trimming took 1 base from V and 5 from J, leaving 17 bases between them. CDR3 region: CASSIGRYSTGTEAFF. The CDR3 coding sequence is TGTGCCAGTAGTATAGGCAGATACTCGACTGGGACTGAAGCTTTCTTT.

The J gene is TRBJ2-3, the V gene TRBV7-2, with TRBD2 matching over 9 bases. Germline lookup yields CDR1 SGHTA and CDR2 FQGNSA. The CDR3 has 15 amino acids. Germline trimming cut 0 bases from V and 4 bases from J; bases unmatched to any gene: 2. The CDR3 nucleotides read TGTGCCAGCAGCTTAGCTATAGCGGGGGCAGATACGCAGTATTTT. Its protein product is CASSLAIAGADTQYF. The full variable domain, with the rest looked up from reference TRBV7-2 and TRBJ2-3, is GAGVSQSPSNKVTEKGKDVELRCDPISGHTALYWYRQSLGQGLEFLIYFQGNSAPDKSGLPSDRFSAERTGGSVSTLTIQRTQQEDSAVYLCASSLAIAGADTQYFGPGTRLTVL.

Only a few counts were recorded for this clone. J is TRBJ2-7 and V is TRBV5-6; D remains unclear. Trimming removed 4 bases at V and 0 bases at J, with 14 bases between. This CDR3 contains 15 residues. From germline, CDR1 is SGHDT and CDR2 YYEEEE. This chain's CDR3 is CASSLRTGFSYEQYF. For the CDR3, the DNA is TGTGCCAGCAGCCTCCGCACGGGTTTCTCCTACGAGCAGTACTTC. The variable domain in full, with the rest retrieved from reference TRBV5-6 and TRBJ2-7, is DAGVTQSPTHLIKTRGQQVTLRCSPKSGHDTVSWYQQALGQGPQFIFQYYEEEERQRGNFPDRFSGHQFPNYSSELNVNALLLGDSALYLCASSLRTGFSYEQYFGPGTRLTVT.